A single sample gave rise to the 3 T cell receptor beta chains below, sequenced in a study of T-cell reconstitution after alpha-beta-depleted transplantation in children. The library targeted TCRbeta and was prepared with unique molecular identifiers. Via MiXCR, TCRdb re-called the PCR reads, giving one row per CDR3 protein. The top ten hold roughly 15% of the sample, which has about 600,000 distinct CDR3 sequences, 23% seen once. Sequences were derived from PBMCs, mostly from graft donor cells, sampled 360 days after TCRalphabeta/CD19-depleted stem cell transplant. Source of these receptors: a boy younger than two who had a stem cell transplant for acute myeloid leukemia, so the T cells may come from the graft donor.

V gene TRBV28 combines with J gene TRBJ1-4; a weak D match, TRBD1 (5 bases). Trimming removed 5 bases from V and 3 bases from J, with 25 bases in between. In germline, CDR1 is MDHEN, CDR2 SYDVKM. This CDR3 comprises 19 residues. The CDR3 coding sequence is TGTGCCAGCAGTCCCCCACCGTTGGGACGCGCCTCCCCTAATGAAAAACTGTTTTTT. Amino acids: CASSPPPLGRASPNEKLFF.

This clonotype came up a few times. The chain joins TRBV11-1 to TRBJ2-1, with D unclear. V gave up 1 base and J gave up 0 bases, with 13 bases separating them. The CDR3 runs 17 residues. Germline V lookup: CDR1 SGHAT, CDR2 FQDESV (reference sequence). Here the CDR3 reads CASSLGQMAFSYNEQFF. Written as DNA, the CDR3 is TGTGCCAGCAGCTTAGGTCAGATGGCTTTCTCCTACAATGAGCAGTTCTTC.

CDR3 residues: CASSLVAGVDNEQFF. The CDR3 bases are TGTGCCAGCAGTTTAGTTGCGGGGGTGGACAATGAGCAGTTCTTC. The V and J genes are TRBV12-3 or TRBV12-4 and TRBJ2-1, with 7 positions matching TRBD2. The CDR3 is made up of 15 amino acids. J lost 5 bases, V lost 1 base, and 5 bases had no gene match.